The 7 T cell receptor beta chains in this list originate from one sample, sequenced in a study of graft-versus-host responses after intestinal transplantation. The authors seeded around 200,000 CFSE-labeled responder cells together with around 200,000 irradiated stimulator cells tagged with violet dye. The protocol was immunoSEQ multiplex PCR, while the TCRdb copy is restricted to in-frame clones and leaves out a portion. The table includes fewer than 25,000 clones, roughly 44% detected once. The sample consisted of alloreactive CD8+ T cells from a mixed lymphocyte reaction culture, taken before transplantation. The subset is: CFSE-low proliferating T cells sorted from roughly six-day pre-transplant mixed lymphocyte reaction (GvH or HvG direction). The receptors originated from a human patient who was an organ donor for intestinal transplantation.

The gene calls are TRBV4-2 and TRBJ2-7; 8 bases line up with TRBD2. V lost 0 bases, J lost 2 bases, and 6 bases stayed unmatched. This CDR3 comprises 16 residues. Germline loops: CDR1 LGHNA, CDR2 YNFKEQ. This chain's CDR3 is CASSQDGGLGTYEQYF. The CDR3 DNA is TGTGCCAGCAGCCAAGATGGGGGACTAGGCACCTACGAGCAGTACTTC.

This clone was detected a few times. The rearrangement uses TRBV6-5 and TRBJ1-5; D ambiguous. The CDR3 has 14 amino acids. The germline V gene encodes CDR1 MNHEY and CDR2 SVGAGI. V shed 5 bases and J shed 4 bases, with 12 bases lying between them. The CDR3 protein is CASSEWVGNQPQHF. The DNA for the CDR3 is TGTGCCAGCAGTGAATGGGTGGGAAATCAGCCCCAGCATTTT.

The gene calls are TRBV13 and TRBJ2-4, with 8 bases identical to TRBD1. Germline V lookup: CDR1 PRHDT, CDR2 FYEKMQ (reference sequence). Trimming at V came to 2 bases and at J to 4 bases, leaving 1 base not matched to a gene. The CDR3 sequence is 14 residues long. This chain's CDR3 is CASSLRTGKNIQYF. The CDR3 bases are TGTGCCAGCAGCTTAAGGACAGGGAAAAACATTCAGTACTTC.

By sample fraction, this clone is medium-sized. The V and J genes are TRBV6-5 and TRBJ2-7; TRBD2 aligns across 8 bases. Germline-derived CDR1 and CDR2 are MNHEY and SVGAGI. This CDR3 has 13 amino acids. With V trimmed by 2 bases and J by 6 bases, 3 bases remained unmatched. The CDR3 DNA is TGTGCCAGCAGTTACGGAGCGGGGGTCGAGCAGTACTTC. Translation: CASSYGAGVEQYF.

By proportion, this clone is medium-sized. The CDR3 DNA reads as TGCGCCACCCACCGTGGGCGGTGTGGTGATACGCAGTATTTT. It yields the protein CATHRGRCGDTQYF. The chain carries TRBV10-1 and TRBJ2-3; D ambiguous. Germline CDR1 and CDR2: WNHNN and SYGVQD (reference sequence). This CDR3 is built from 14 residues. V shed 10 bases and J shed 6 bases, with 20 bases lying between them.

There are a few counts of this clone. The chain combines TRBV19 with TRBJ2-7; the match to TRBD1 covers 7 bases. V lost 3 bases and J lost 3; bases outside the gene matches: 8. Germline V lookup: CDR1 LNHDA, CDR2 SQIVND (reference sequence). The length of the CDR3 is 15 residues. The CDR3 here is CASSIMAGGVYEQYF. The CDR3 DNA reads TGTGCCAGTAGTATTATGGCAGGGGGAGTCTACGAGCAGTACTTC.

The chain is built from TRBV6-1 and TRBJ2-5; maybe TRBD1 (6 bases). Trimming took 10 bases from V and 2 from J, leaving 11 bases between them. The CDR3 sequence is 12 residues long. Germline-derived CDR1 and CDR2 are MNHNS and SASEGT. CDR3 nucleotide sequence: TGTGCCATCCGGACAGTTCAAGAGACCCAGTACTTC. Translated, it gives CAIRTVQETQYF.